One and the same sample provided the 26 T cell receptor beta chains below, sequenced in a study of cytomegalovirus exposure and HLA in healthy donors. This table comes from immunoSEQ multiplex PCR, and its TCRdb copy is limited to in-frame clones, with some not included. The sample has roughly 60,000 clones, 95% seen once. Sequencing input: PBMCs. Receptors originate from a young woman in good health and CMV-seropositive.

The V gene is TRBV18, the J gene TRBJ2-1; 13 positions match TRBD2. This CDR3 contains 17 residues. Losses at the gene ends were 0 bases for V and 4 bases for J; bases not matched to a gene: 3. Germline CDR1 KGHSH, CDR2 LQKENI. CDR3 sequence: CASSPPLAGGVYNEQFF. For the CDR3, the DNA is TGTGCCAGCTCACCACCACTAGCGGGAGGGGTATACAATGAGCAGTTCTTC.

This clone showed up just once. V is TRBV5-1 and J is TRBJ2-1; 11 bases are a match to TRBD2. CDR1 is SGHRS and CDR2 is YFSETQ in the germline V gene. J was trimmed by 4 bases and V by 0 bases; bases with no gene match: 6. The CDR3 consists of 17 residues. The CDR3 protein is CASSLAASGGRYNEQFF. Here the CDR3 DNA reads TGCGCCAGCAGCTTGGCCGCTAGCGGGGGGCGGTACAATGAGCAGTTCTTC.

The J gene is TRBJ2-2, the V gene TRBV19; 7 nucleotides agree with TRBD1. Trimming cost V 10 bases and J 4 bases; bases outside gene matches: 12. This CDR3 contains 15 residues. In germline, CDR1 is LNHDA, CDR2 SQIVND (reference sequence). CDR3 in DNA: TGTGCCAACCTCTCTCGTTCAGGGGGCACCGGGGAGCTGTTTTTT. Translated: CANLSRSGGTGELFF.

The chain has TRBV7-9 and TRBJ1-2, with 10 bases matching TRBD1. Germline values: CDR1 SEHNR, CDR2 FQNEAQ (reference sequence). Trimming removed 4 bases from V and 8 bases from J; junction bases left unmatched: 13. CDR3 length: 16 residues. CDR3 in DNA: TGTGCCAGCAGCTACTACATCGGGACAGGGGTGCAGGGCTACACCTTC. This sequence encodes CASSYYIGTGVQGYTF. Supplemented by reference TRBV7-9 and TRBJ1-2, the full variable domain reads DTGVSQNPRHKITKRGQNVTFRCDPISEHNRLYWYRQTLGQGPEFLTYFQNEAQLEKSRLLSDRFSAERPKGSFSTLEIQRTEQGDSAMYLCASSYYIGTGVQGYTFGSGTRLTVV.

V is TRBV6-1 and J is TRBJ2-1, with 10 bases aligning to TRBD2. The CDR3 totals 15 residues. The J segment lost 3 bases and the V segment lost 6 bases, leaving 5 bases of the junction unmatched. Germline CDR1 and CDR2: MNHNS and SASEGT. In nucleotides, the CDR3 is TGTGCCAGCAGCCCCGGGACTAGCGACTACAATGAGCAGTTCTTC. It yields the protein CASSPGTSDYNEQFF.

This clone has a handful of counts. J is TRBJ2-3 and V is TRBV4-1; 9 bases map to TRBD2. The CDR3 is 18 residues long. Germline CDR1 MGHRA, CDR2 YSYEKL. The ends lost 1 base at V and 0 bases at J; junction bases unmatched: 8. The CDR3 DNA sequence: TGCGCCAGCAGCCAAGGATATAGCGGGAGCGCCAGCACAGATACGCAGTATTTT. This encodes CASSQGYSGSASTDTQYF.

The gene calls are TRBV2 and TRBJ1-2; D is ambiguous. The CDR3 totals 14 residues. The ends were cut back, 5 bases at V and 3 bases at J, with 13 bases in the middle. CDR1 is SNHLY, CDR2 FYNNEI, per germline. DNA of the CDR3: TGTGCCAGCAGTAACTCTCCTCTAGACTATGGCTACACCTTC. Encoded protein: CASSNSPLDYGYTF. Variable domain in full (rest from reference TRBV2 and TRBJ1-2): EPEVTQTPSHQVTQMGQEVILRCVPISNHLYFYWYRQILGQKVEFLVSFYNNEISEKSEIFDDQFSVERPDGSNFTLKIRSTKLEDSAMYFCASSNSPLDYGYTFGSGTRLTVV.

The gene calls are TRBV6-4 and TRBJ1-2, with D unclear. This CDR3 has 15 residues. CDR1 is MRHNA, CDR2 SNTAGT, per germline. V lost 0 bases to trimming and J lost 4 bases, with 12 bases between them. The DNA for the CDR3 is TGTGCCAGCAGTGACTCAGCCGACACAACCTATGGCTACACCTTC. Residues: CASSDSADTTYGYTF.

J is TRBJ1-2 and V is TRBV19; D is perhaps TRBD1 (5 bases). V lost 5 bases to trimming and J lost 6 bases, with 10 bases between them. The CDR3 covers 12 residues. Germline V CDR1 and CDR2: LNHDA, SQIVND (reference sequence). CDR3 in amino acids: CASSFQGNGYTF. The CDR3 region has the DNA TGTGCCAGTAGTTTCCAGGGTAATGGCTACACCTTC.

The rearrangement links TRBV4-1 to TRBJ2-2, with D perhaps matching TRBD2 (5 bases). Germline V gives CDR1 MGHRA, CDR2 YSYEKL. The CDR3 is 16 residues long. Trimming stripped 2 bases from V and 5 bases from J, with 15 bases between. The CDR3 nucleotides are TGCGCCAGCAGCCAACCTAGCCGCGCCGGAACCGGGGAGCTGTTTTTT. It encodes CASSQPSRAGTGELFF.

The chain uses TRBV15 and TRBJ2-7; 8 bases match TRBD1. The CDR3 sequence is 15 residues long. Trimming at V came to 4 bases and at J to 6 bases, leaving 11 bases not matched to a gene. Germline-derived CDR1 and CDR2 are LNHNV and YYDKDF (reference sequence). This CDR3 reads CATSTTDRGRFEQYF. For the CDR3, the DNA is TGTGCCACCAGCACCACAGACAGGGGCCGGTTCGAGCAGTACTTC.

The rearrangement joins TRBV27 to TRBJ2-3; TRBD2 agrees at 10 bases. Germline trimming cut 4 bases from V and 4 bases from J; bases unmatched to any gene: 5. From germline, CDR1 is MNHEY and CDR2 SMNVEV (reference sequence). The CDR3 has 15 residues. The CDR3 reads CASSSSGSLADTQYF. The DNA for the CDR3 is TGTGCCAGCAGTTCTAGCGGGAGTTTGGCAGATACGCAGTATTTT.

This chain links TRBV29-1 with TRBJ2-7; D is perhaps TRBD1 (6 bases). V lost 4 bases, J lost 3 bases, and 7 bases lay in between. The germline V gene encodes CDR1 SQVTM and CDR2 ANQGSEA. This CDR3 has 11 residues. In DNA, the CDR3 is TGCAGCGTTGTACAGGGCTACGAGCAGTACTTC. It codes for CSVVQGYEQYF.

The rearrangement uses TRBV6-1 and TRBJ2-2; D possibly corresponds to TRBD1 (6 bases). Germline-derived CDR1 and CDR2 are MNHNS and SASEGT. V was trimmed by 3 bases and J by 5 bases, leaving 22 bases between them. This CDR3 is built from 18 residues. CDR3 sequence reads: CASSDVRRTVEVTGELFF. The CDR3 DNA sequence: TGTGCCAGCAGTGATGTTAGAAGGACAGTAGAAGTAACCGGGGAGCTGTTTTTT.

The chain has TRBV19 and TRBJ2-3, with 8 positions matching TRBD2. CDR1 and CDR2 from the germline V gene are LNHDA and SQIVND (reference sequence). This CDR3 has 14 residues. Losses at the gene ends were 7 bases for V and 3 bases for J; bases not matched to a gene: 6. Here the CDR3 DNA reads TGTGCCAGTAAAAGCGGGGGAGAGACAGATACGCAGTATTTT. It codes for CASKSGGETDTQYF. The full variable domain, in which reference TRBV19 and TRBJ2-3 provide the parts outside the CDR3, is DGGITQSPKYLFRKEGQNVTLSCEQNLNHDAMYWYRQDPGQGLRLIYYSQIVNDFQKGDIAEGYSVSREKKESFPLTVTSAQKNPTAFYLCASKSGGETDTQYFGPGTRLTVL.

The genes are TRBV6-5 and TRBJ2-7, with TRBD1 matching over 8 bases. Trimming cost V 3 bases and J 4 bases; bases outside gene matches: 8. The germline V gene encodes CDR1 MNHEY and CDR2 SVGAGI. The CDR3 is 15 residues long. CDR3 sequence (DNA): TGTGCCAGCAGTTATGCTCCTAGGACAGGGTACGAGCAGTACTTC. Translated: CASSYAPRTGYEQYF.

In its sample, this clone was seen once. V gene TRBV18 combines with J gene TRBJ1-2; D is perhaps TRBD1 (6 bases). Per germline, CDR1 KGHSH and CDR2 LQKENI. The CDR3 runs 14 residues. V shed 5 bases and J shed 8 bases, with 18 bases lying between them. CDR3 sequence reads: CASSIGQSPPGYTF. As DNA, the CDR3 is TGTGCCAGCTCAATCGGACAGTCCCCTCCCGGCTACACCTTC. Complete variable domain (other parts from reference TRBV18 and TRBJ1-2): NAGVMQNPRHLVRRRGQEARLRCSPMKGHSHVYWYRQLPEEGLKFMVYLQKENIIDESGMPKERFSAEFPKEGPSILRIQQVVRGDSAAYFCASSIGQSPPGYTFGSGTRLTVV.

The V gene is TRBV2, the J gene TRBJ1-1; TRBD1 might be the D (6 bases). The CDR3 length is 14 residues. The V and J ends lost 4 bases and 10 bases respectively, with 19 bases between them. The V gene's germline CDR1 is SNHLY and CDR2 FYNNEI. The CDR3 DNA is TGTGCCAGCAGTGTGGGGGCTCGGCTGTTGGGAGCTTTCTTT. Residues: CASSVGARLLGAFF.

This rearrangement joins TRBV9 to TRBJ2-7, with a weak D call TRBD1 (5 bases). CDR1 is SGDLS, CDR2 YYNGEE, per germline. With 7 bases removed from V and 4 bases from J, the gap between germline ends came to 12 bases. The CDR3 is made up of 12 amino acids. Written as DNA, the CDR3 is TGTGCCAGCGGCAGGGATTCTTACGAGCAGTACTTC. Translation gives CASGRDSYEQYF.

This chain uses TRBV7-9 with TRBJ2-1; D not certain. Looked up from germline, CDR1 is SEHNR and CDR2 is FQNEAQ (reference sequence). Trimming took 7 bases from V and 3 from J, leaving 16 bases between them. This CDR3 has 15 residues. CDR3 amino acids: CASTSRRGVYNEQFF. DNA for the CDR3: TGTGCCAGCACCTCGCGTCGCGGAGTCTACAATGAGCAGTTCTTC. The full variable domain, completed using reference TRBV7-9 and TRBJ2-1, is DTGVSQNPRHKITKRGQNVTFRCDPISEHNRLYWYRQTLGQGPEFLTYFQNEAQLEKSRLLSDRFSAERPKGSFSTLEIQRTEQGDSAMYLCASTSRRGVYNEQFFGPGTRLTVL.

The chain recombines TRBV5-4 with TRBJ2-3; 7 bases are a match to TRBD1. Trimming removed 5 bases from V and 3 bases from J; junction bases left unmatched: 12. The CDR3 extends over 16 amino acids. The germline V gene encodes CDR1 SGHNT and CDR2 YYREEE (reference sequence). The CDR3 coding sequence is TGTGCCAGCAGTTTACCCTCGACAGGGCCGACAGATACGCAGTATTTT. Translated, it gives CASSLPSTGPTDTQYF. Full variable domain (rest looked up from reference TRBV5-4 and TRBJ2-3): ETGVTQSPTHLIKTRGQQVTLRCSSQSGHNTVSWYQQALGQGPQFIFQYYREEENGRGNFPPRFSGLQFPNYSSELNVNALELDDSALYLCASSLPSTGPTDTQYFGPGTRLTVL.

The chain uses TRBV4-3 and TRBJ2-1, with 9 bases lining up with TRBD2. The CDR3 is 16 amino acids. Germline V gene lookup returns CDR1 LGHNA and CDR2 YSLEER. The junction had 3 bases not matched to a gene; V was cut back by 1 base and J by 2 bases. The CDR3 DNA reads TGCGCCAGCAGCCAAGGTAGCGGGGGTCCCTACAATGAGCAGTTCTTC. Translation: CASSQGSGGPYNEQFF.

The genes are TRBV9 and TRBJ2-3, with D perhaps TRBD2 (5 bases). The germline CDR1 and CDR2 sequences are SGDLS and YYNGEE. The V end was cut by 0 bases, the J end by 0 bases, with 11 bases between. The CDR3 runs to 16 residues. Written as DNA, the CDR3 is TGTGCCAGCAGCGTAGTTGCGGGTCCAAGCACAGATACGCAGTATTTT. Its protein product is CASSVVAGPSTDTQYF.

The chain employs TRBV5-4 and TRBJ2-5; 11 nucleotides match TRBD1. Germline V lookup: CDR1 SGHNT, CDR2 YYREEE (reference sequence). V trimming: 6 bases; J trimming: 5 bases; junction bases outside the gene matches: 12. The CDR3 contains 16 residues. CDR3 residues: CASTLSLGQGDETQYF. Here the CDR3 DNA reads TGTGCCAGCACCCTATCCCTGGGACAGGGGGACGAGACCCAGTACTTC.

J is TRBJ1-1 and V is TRBV4-2; 7 positions agree with TRBD1. V was pared by 2 bases and J by 5 bases, with 8 bases of the junction left unmatched. Germline V gene sequence: CDR1 LGHNA, CDR2 YNFKEQ. CDR3 length equals 15 residues. CDR3 region: CASSQRDRKGTEAFF. The CDR3 DNA sequence: TGTGCCAGCAGCCAACGGGACAGAAAAGGGACTGAAGCTTTCTTT.

The chain joins TRBV5-6 to TRBJ2-7, with D perhaps matching TRBD1 (6 bases). CDR1 is SGHDT, CDR2 YYEEEE, per germline. CDR3 size: 14 residues. Trimming removed 5 bases from V and 2 bases from J, with 14 bases in between. CDR3 region: CASSPGTTTYEQYF. The CDR3 DNA is TGTGCCAGCAGTCCCGGGACAACGACCTACGAGCAGTACTTC. The full variable domain, rest sourced from reference TRBV5-6 and TRBJ2-7, is DAGVTQSPTHLIKTRGQQVTLRCSPKSGHDTVSWYQQALGQGPQFIFQYYEEEERQRGNFPDRFSGHQFPNYSSELNVNALLLGDSALYLCASSPGTTTYEQYFGPGTRLTVT.